This TCR beta chain was recorded in a study of blood T cells in healthy people across ages. Each donor's blood draw was ten milliliters of peripheral blood. Per-sample yields of isolated PBMCs were at least 6 million. Germline V lookup: CDR1 ENHRY, CDR2 SYGVKD. The CDR3 sequence is 14 residues long. Trimming cost V 6 bases and J 0 bases, with 9 bases left between them. The use of a sample-barcoded 5' primer and a J-beta primer mix characterized a second PCR of 7 to 11 cycles. Each CDR3 protein is one row after TCRdb ran MiXCR on the 5' RACE reads. Altogether hundreds of thousands of distinct CDR3 sequences are present, about 21% being singletons, with the ten largest covering approximately 3.6%. This clonotype has only a few counts.

Sequencing was carried out using blood. J is TRBJ2-1 and V is TRBV10-3; D unresolved. The receptor was isolated from a man between 65 and 79 years old in good health. Here the CDR3 DNA reads TGTGCCATCAGACCAGAAGACTCCTACAATGAGCAGTTCTTC. Amino acid sequence: CAIRPEDSYNEQFF.